These 2 T cell receptor beta chains were sequenced from one sample in a study of cytomegalovirus exposure and HLA in healthy donors (TCRdb year 2017). Receptors were amplified or captured by the immunoSEQ multiplex PCR assay. The multiplex PCR relied on a mix of 60 forward primers for TCR Vbeta segments and 13 reverse primers for TCR Jbeta segments. The clones in this table, taken by TCRdb from immuneACCESS, are in-frame only. Not every clone is retained; where verified, under half of the shortfall comes from an unresolved V gene, and the cause of the rest is unknown. This sample is represented by 150,000 to 200,000 clones; 70% to 80% of them were singletons. About 1.5% of the sample lies in the top ten. What was sequenced was PBMCs. The receptors were gathered from a man aged 18 to 35 in good health and CMV-seronegative.

V usage is TRBV19 and J usage is TRBJ2-1; D remains ambiguous. V shed 1 base and J shed 0 bases, with 7 bases lying between them. CDR3 size: 15 residues. The germline gives CDR1 LNHDA, CDR2 SQIVND (reference sequence). CDR3 sequence (DNA): TGTGCCAGTAGTATAGGGCACAACTCCTACAATGAGCAGTTCTTC. It is translated as CASSIGHNSYNEQFF. The variable domain in full, completed from reference TRBV19 and TRBJ2-1, reads DGGITQSPKYLFRKEGQNVTLSCEQNLNHDAMYWYRQDPGQGLRLIYYSQIVNDFQKGDIAEGYSVSREKKESFPLTVTSAQKNPTAFYLCASSIGHNSYNEQFFGPGTRLTVL.

This chain joins TRBV18 and TRBJ2-1; D is possibly TRBD2 (7 bases). V gave up 6 bases and J gave up 2 bases, with 14 bases separating them. This CDR3 is built from 15 residues. Per germline, CDR1 KGHSH and CDR2 LQKENI. CDR3: CASSGGPQTYNEQFF. CDR3 DNA sequence: TGTGCCAGCTCGGGGGGGCCCCAGACCTACAATGAGCAGTTCTTC.